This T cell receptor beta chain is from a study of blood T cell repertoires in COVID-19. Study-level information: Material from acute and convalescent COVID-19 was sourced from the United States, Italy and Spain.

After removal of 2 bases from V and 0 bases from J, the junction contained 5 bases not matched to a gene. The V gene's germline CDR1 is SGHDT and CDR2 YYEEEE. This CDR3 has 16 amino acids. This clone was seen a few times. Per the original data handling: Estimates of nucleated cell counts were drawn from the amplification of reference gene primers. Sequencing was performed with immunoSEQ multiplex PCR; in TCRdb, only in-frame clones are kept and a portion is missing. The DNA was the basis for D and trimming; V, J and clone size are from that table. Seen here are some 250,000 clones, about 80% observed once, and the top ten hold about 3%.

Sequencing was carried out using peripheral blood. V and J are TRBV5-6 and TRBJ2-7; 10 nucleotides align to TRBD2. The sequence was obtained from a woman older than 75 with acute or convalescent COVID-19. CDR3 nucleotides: TGTGCCAGCAGCTTCGGACTAGCGGCGAGCTCCTACGAGCAGTACTTC. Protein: CASSFGLAASSYEQYF.